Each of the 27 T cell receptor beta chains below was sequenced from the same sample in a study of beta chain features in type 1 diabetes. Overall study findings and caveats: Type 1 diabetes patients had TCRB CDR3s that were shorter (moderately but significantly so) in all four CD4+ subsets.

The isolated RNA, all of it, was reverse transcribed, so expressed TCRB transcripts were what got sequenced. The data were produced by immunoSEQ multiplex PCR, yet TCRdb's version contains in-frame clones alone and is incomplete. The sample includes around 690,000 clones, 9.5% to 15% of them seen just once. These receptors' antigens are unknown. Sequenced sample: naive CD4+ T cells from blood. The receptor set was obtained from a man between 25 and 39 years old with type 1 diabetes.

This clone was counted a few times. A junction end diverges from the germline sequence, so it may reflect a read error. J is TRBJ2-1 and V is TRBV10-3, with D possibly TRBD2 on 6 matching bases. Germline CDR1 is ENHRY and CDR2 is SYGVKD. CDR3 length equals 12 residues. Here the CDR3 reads CASSDWEDEQFF. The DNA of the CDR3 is TGTGCCAGCAGTGACTGGGAGGATGAGCAGTTCTTC.

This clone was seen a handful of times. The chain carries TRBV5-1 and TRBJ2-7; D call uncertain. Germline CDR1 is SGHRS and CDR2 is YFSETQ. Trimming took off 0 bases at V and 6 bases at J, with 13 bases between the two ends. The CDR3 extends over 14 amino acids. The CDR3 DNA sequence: TGCGCCAGCAGCTTGGATCGCCCCAAGATCGAGCAGTACTTC. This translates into CASSLDRPKIEQYF.

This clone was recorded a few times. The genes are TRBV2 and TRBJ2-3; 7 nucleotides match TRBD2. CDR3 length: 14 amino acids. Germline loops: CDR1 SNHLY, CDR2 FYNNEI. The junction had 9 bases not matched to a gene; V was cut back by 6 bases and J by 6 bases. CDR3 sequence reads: CASSPGTRGDTQYF. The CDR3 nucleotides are TGTGCCAGCAGCCCTGGGACGCGGGGGGATACGCAGTATTTT.

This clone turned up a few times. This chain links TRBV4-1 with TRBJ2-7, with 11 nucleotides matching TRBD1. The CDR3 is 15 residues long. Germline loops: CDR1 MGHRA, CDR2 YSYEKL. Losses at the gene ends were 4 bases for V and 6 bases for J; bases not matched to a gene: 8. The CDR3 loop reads CASSRRTGGLSEQYF. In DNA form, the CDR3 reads TGCGCCAGCAGCCGACGGACAGGGGGCCTATCCGAGCAGTACTTC.

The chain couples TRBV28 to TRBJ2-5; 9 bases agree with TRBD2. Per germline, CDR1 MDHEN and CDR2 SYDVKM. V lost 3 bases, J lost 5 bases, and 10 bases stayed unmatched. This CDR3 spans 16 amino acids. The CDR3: CASSFLAGRGEETQYF. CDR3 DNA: TGTGCCAGCAGTTTCCTAGCGGGGAGGGGTGAGGAGACCCAGTACTTC.

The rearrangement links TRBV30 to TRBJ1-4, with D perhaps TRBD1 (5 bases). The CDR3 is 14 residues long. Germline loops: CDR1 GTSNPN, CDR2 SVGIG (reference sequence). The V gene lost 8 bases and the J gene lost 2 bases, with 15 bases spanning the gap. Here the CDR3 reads CARKGKGTNEKLFF. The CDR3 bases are TGTGCCCGAAAGGGGAAGGGGACTAATGAAAAACTGTTTTTT. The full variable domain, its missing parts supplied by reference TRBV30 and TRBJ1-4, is SQTIHQWPATLVQPVGSPLSLECTVEGTSNPNLYWYRQAAGRGLQLLFYSVGIGQISSEVPQNLSASRPQDRQFILSSKKLLLSDSGFYLCARKGKGTNEKLFFGSGTQLSVL.

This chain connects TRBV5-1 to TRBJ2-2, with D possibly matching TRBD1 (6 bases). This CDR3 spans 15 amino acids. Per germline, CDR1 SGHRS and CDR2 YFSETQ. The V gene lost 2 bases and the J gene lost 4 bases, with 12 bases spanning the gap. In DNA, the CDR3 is TGCGCCAGCAGCTTAAGTGGGACAACCACCGGGGAGCTGTTTTTT. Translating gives CASSLSGTTTGELFF.

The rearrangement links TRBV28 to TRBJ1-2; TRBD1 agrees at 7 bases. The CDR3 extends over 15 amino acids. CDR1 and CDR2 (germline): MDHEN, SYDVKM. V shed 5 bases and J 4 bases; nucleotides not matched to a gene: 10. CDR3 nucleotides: TGTGCCAGCAGTCGTGGGACCGGGACAGCCTATGGCTACACCTTC. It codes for CASSRGTGTAYGYTF.

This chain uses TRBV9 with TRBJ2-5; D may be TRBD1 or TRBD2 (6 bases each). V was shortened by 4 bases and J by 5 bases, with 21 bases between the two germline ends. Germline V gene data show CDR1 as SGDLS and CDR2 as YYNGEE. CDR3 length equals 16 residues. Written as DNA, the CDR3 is TGTGCCAGCAGCTCCCTGGGGGACACTGGAGGGGAGACCCAGTACTTC. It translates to CASSSLGDTGGETQYF.

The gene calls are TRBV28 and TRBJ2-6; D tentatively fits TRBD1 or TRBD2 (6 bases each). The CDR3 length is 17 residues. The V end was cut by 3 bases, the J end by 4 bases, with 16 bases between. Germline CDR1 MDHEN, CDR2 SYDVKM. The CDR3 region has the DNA TGTGCCAGCAGTTTTGGGGGGCGTCCTACCGGGGCCAACGTCCTGACTTTC. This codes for CASSFGGRPTGANVLTF.

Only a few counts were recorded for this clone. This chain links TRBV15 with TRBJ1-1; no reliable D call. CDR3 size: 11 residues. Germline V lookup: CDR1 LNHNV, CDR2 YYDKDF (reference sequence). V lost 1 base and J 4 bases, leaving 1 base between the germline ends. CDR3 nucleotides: TGTGCCACCAGCAGAGCCACTGAAGCTTTCTTT. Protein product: CATSRATEAFF.

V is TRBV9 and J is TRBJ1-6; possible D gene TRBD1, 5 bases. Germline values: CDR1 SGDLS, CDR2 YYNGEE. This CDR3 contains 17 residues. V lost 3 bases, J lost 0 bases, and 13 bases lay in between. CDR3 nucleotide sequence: TGTGCCAGCAGCGCGACAGTCCTTAGCTCCTATAATTCACCCCTCCACTTT. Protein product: CASSATVLSSYNSPLHF.

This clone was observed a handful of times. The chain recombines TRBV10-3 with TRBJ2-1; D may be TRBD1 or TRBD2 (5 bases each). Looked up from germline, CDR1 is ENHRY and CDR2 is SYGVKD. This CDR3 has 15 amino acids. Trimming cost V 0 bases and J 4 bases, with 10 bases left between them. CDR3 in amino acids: CAISESGTGYNEQFF. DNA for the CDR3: TGTGCCATCAGTGAGTCCGGGACGGGATACAATGAGCAGTTCTTC.

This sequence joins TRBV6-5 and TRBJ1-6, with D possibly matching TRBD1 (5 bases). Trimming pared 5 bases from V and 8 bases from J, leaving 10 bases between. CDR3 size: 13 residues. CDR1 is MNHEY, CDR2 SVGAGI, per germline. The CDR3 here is CASSRDFHSPLHF. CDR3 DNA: TGTGCCAGCAGTCGGGACTTCCATTCACCCCTCCACTTT.

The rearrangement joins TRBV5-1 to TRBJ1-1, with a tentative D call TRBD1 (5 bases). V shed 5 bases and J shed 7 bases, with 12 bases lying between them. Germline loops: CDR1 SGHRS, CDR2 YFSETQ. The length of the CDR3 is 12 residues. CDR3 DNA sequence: TGCGCCAGCAGGGGGGAGGATTATGAAGCTTTCTTT. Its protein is CASRGEDYEAFF.

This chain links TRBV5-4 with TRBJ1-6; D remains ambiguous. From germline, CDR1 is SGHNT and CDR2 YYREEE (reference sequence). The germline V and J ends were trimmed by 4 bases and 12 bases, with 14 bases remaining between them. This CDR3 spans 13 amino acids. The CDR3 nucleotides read TGTGCCAGCAGCAACCTAGCAAAAAGACCCCTCCACTTT. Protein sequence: CASSNLAKRPLHF.

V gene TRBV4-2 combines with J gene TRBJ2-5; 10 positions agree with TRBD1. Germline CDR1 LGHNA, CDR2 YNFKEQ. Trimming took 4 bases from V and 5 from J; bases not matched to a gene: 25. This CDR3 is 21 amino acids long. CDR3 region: CASSPRDRGPFPSHTRETQYF. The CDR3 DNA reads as TGTGCCAGCAGCCCCAGAGACAGGGGGCCCTTTCCGTCACATACTAGGGAGACCCAGTACTTC.

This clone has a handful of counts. For the CDR3, the DNA is TGTGCCAGCAGCTCCCGGACCTGGAGCACAGATACGCAGTATTTT. Protein sequence: CASSSRTWSTDTQYF. The chain couples TRBV11-1 to TRBJ2-3; no definite D call. The CDR3 length is 15 residues. CDR1 is SGHAT, CDR2 FQDESV, per germline (reference sequence). Trimming removed 4 bases at V and 0 bases at J, with 11 bases between.

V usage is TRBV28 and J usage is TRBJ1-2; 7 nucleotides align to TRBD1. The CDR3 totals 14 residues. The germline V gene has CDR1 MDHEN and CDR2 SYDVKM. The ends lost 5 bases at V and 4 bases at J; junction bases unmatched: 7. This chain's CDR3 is CASSITGAFYGYTF. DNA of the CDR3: TGTGCCAGCAGTATTACAGGGGCCTTCTATGGCTACACCTTC.

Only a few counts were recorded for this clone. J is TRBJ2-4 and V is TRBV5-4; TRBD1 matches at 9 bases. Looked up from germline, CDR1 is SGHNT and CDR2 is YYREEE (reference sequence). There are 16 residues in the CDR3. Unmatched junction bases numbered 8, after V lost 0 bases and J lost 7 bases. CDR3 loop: CASSLDQGTGMNIQYF. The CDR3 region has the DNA TGTGCCAGCAGCTTGGATCAGGGGACAGGGATGAACATTCAGTACTTC. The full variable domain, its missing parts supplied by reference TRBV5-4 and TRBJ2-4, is ETGVTQSPTHLIKTRGQQVTLRCSSQSGHNTVSWYQQALGQGPQFIFQYYREEENGRGNFPPRFSGLQFPNYSSELNVNALELDDSALYLCASSLDQGTGMNIQYFGAGTRLSVL.

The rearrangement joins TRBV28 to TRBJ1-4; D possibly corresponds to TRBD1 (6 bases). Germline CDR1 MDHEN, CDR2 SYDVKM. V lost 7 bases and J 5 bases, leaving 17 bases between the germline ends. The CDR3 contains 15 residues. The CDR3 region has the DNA TGTGCCAGCACCCCAGGAGGGGGATACAATGAAAAACTGTTTTTT. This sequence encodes CASTPGGGYNEKLFF.

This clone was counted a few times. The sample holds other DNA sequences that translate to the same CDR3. CDR3 amino acids: CASSRGYGYTF. CDR3 nucleotide sequence: TGTGCCAGCAGCAGGGGCTATGGCTACACCTTC. The gene calls are TRBV7-2 and TRBJ1-2; D is possibly TRBD1 (5 bases). This CDR3 is 11 amino acids long. V was pared by 5 bases and J by 4 bases, with 5 bases between. CDR1 and CDR2 (germline): SGHTA, FQGNSA.

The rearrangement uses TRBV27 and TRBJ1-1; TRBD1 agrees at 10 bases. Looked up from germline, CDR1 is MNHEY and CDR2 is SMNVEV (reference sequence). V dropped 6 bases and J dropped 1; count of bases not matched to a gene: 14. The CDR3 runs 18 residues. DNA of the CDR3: TGTGCCAGCAGCCGCCTGCCGGGACAGGGGAGGAAGAACACTGAAGCTTTCTTT. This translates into CASSRLPGQGRKNTEAFF.

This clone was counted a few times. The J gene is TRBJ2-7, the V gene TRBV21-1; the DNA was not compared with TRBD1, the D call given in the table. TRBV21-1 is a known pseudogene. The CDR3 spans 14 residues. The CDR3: CASHTGEPLYEQYF. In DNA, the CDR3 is TGTGCCAGTCACACAGGGGAACCACTCTACGAGCAGTACTTC.

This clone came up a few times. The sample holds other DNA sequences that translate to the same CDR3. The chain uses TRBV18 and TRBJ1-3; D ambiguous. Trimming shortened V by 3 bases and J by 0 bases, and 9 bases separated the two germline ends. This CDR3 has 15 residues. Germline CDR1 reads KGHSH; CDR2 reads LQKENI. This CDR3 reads CASSPTTGSGNTIYF. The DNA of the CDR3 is TGTGCCAGCTCACCTACAACCGGCTCTGGAAACACCATATATTTT.

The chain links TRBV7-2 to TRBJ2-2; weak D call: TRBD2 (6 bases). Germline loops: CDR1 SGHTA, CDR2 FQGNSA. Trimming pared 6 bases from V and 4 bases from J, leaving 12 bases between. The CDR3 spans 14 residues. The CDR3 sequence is CASREKLATGELFF. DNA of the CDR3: TGTGCCAGCAGGGAGAAACTAGCCACCGGGGAGCTGTTTTTT.

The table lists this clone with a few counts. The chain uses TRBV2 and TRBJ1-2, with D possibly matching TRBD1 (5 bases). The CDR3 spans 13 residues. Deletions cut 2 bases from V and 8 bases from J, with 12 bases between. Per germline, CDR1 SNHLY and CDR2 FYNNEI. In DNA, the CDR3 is TGTGCCAGCAGTGAAAGGCAGGGTGAAGGCTACACCTTC. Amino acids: CASSERQGEGYTF.